These 21 T cell receptor beta chains were all obtained from the same sample, sequenced in a study of cytomegalovirus exposure and HLA in healthy donors. It was with 60 Vbeta and 13 Jbeta primers that the PCR ran. The method was immunoSEQ multiplex PCR; TCRdb's version includes in-frame clones alone and lacks a portion of them. The table includes 150,000 to 200,000 clones, around 84% detected once. Sequencing was carried out using PBMCs. These receptors came from a woman aged 18-29 years in good health and CMV-seronegative.

The chain links TRBV7-6 to TRBJ2-5; no firm D call. V was shortened by 1 base and J by 5 bases, with 20 bases between the two germline ends. CDR3 size: 17 residues. The germline V gene encodes CDR1 SGHVS and CDR2 FNYEAQ. The CDR3 nucleotides read TGTGCCAGCAGCTTAGAGATGGAACTACTCCTCCCCGAGACCCAGTACTTC. Translated, it gives CASSLEMELLLPETQYF.

The V gene is TRBV5-4, the J gene TRBJ1-4; 7 bases fit TRBD1. This CDR3 has 16 amino acids. The J segment lost 6 bases and the V segment lost 4 bases, leaving 12 bases of the junction unmatched. From germline, CDR1 is SGHNT and CDR2 YYREEE (reference sequence). CDR3 coding DNA: TGTGCCAGCAGCCCCTCGCGAGTGCAGGGGGATGAAAAACTGTTTTTT. This translates into CASSPSRVQGDEKLFF.

The chain uses TRBV28 and TRBJ1-6, with 10 bases matching TRBD1. Per germline, CDR1 MDHEN and CDR2 SYDVKM. Unmatched junction bases numbered 9, after V lost 5 bases and J lost 11 bases. The CDR3 runs to 15 residues. As DNA, the CDR3 is TGTGCCAGCAGTAAGATGACAGGGGGCTCTGCACCCCTCCACTTT. Amino acid sequence: CASSKMTGGSAPLHF.

The chain has TRBV11-2 and TRBJ1-5; D unclear. The ends were cut back, 9 bases at V and 5 bases at J, with 17 bases in the middle. In germline, CDR1 is SGHAT, CDR2 FQNNGV. The CDR3 covers 14 residues. CDR3 amino acids: CARLGDEVDQPQHF. In nucleotides, the CDR3 is TGTGCCAGACTCGGGGATGAGGTTGATCAGCCCCAGCATTTT.

The rearrangement uses TRBV5-5 and TRBJ2-1, with TRBD2 matching 12 bases. The CDR3 sequence is 16 residues long. The germline gives CDR1 SGHKS, CDR2 YYEKEE (reference sequence). Trimming cost V 4 bases and J 7 bases; bases outside gene matches: 9. The CDR3 reads CASSGVLAGGSNEQFF. The DNA of the CDR3 is TGTGCCAGCAGCGGCGTACTAGCGGGGGGCTCGAATGAGCAGTTCTTC.

V is TRBV5-1 and J is TRBJ1-1; 10 positions agree with TRBD1. After removal of 3 bases from V and 4 bases from J, the junction contained 0 bases not matched to a gene. Germline V gives CDR1 SGHRS, CDR2 YFSETQ. CDR3 length: 13 amino acids. This CDR3 is CASSWTGGTEAFF. Written as DNA, the CDR3 is TGCGCCAGCAGCTGGACAGGGGGCACTGAAGCTTTCTTT. Full variable domain (missing parts from reference TRBV5-1 and TRBJ1-1): KAGVTQTPRYLIKTRGQQVTLSCSPISGHRSVSWYQQTPGQGLQFLFEYFSETQRNKGNFPGRFSGRQFSNSRSEMNVSTLELGDSALYLCASSWTGGTEAFFGQGTRLTVV.

The chain is built from TRBV28 and TRBJ2-7; 7 nucleotides line up with TRBD1. This CDR3 comprises 16 residues. V lost 2 bases and J lost 3; bases outside the gene matches: 10. The V gene's germline CDR1 is MDHEN and CDR2 SYDVKM. The CDR3 DNA sequence: TGTGCCAGCAGTTTAGAGGGATCGGGACAGTACTACGAGCAGTACTTC. Residues: CASSLEGSGQYYEQYF.

The chain couples TRBV19 to TRBJ2-3, with a weak D call TRBD2 (6 bases). This CDR3 has 19 amino acids. V was shortened by 1 base and J by 0 bases, with 20 bases between the two germline ends. Germline V lookup: CDR1 LNHDA, CDR2 SQIVND (reference sequence). In DNA form, the CDR3 reads TGTGCCAGTAGTATAGGCGGGACTTTCACCTCTACTAGCACAGATACGCAGTATTTT. Translated, it gives CASSIGGTFTSTSTDTQYF.

This chain links TRBV5-1 with TRBJ2-2, with no clear D. The CDR3 is 14 amino acids. V lost 0 bases and J 4 bases, leaving 7 bases between the germline ends. Germline loops: CDR1 SGHRS, CDR2 YFSETQ. Here the CDR3 DNA reads TGCGCCAGCAGCTTGGTTTCAATCACCGGGGAGCTGTTTTTT. Protein sequence: CASSLVSITGELFF.

Comment on this clone: At the DNA level, this CDR3 is encoded by other sequences in the same sample as well. The rearrangement links TRBV6-5 to TRBJ1-2; D perhaps matches TRBD1 (5 bases). The germline V and J ends were trimmed by 2 bases and 8 bases, with 6 bases remaining between them. Per the germline V gene, CDR1 is MNHEY and CDR2 is SVGAGI. CDR3 length: 11 residues. CDR3: CASSYRGGYTF. Written as DNA, the CDR3 is TGTGCCAGCAGTTACCGGGGGGGCTACACCTTC.

The chain's CDR3 is CAWSWTDYYGYTF. In DNA form, the CDR3 reads TGTGCCTGGAGCTGGACAGACTATTATGGCTACACCTTC. The V and J genes are TRBV30 and TRBJ1-2; possible D gene TRBD1, 6 bases. Germline values: CDR1 GTSNPN, CDR2 SVGIG (reference sequence). CDR3 length: 13 amino acids. Trimming removed 3 bases from V and 5 bases from J, with 13 bases in between.

The chain couples TRBV10-3 to TRBJ2-7, with 10 bases that match TRBD1. V lost 2 bases, J lost 2 bases, and 0 bases stayed unmatched. Germline lookup yields CDR1 ENHRY and CDR2 SYGVKD. The CDR3 is 14 amino acids. The CDR3 loop reads CAISEGTGAYEQYF. The CDR3 nucleotides read TGTGCCATCAGTGAGGGGACAGGGGCCTACGAGCAGTACTTC.

This rearrangement joins TRBV28 to TRBJ1-2; 8 positions match TRBD1. The CDR3 has 15 amino acids. The junction had 9 bases not matched to a gene; V was cut back by 5 bases and J by 4 bases. Germline V lookup: CDR1 MDHEN, CDR2 SYDVKM. The CDR3 protein is CASSQGTGRTYGYTF. CDR3 DNA: TGTGCCAGCAGTCAAGGGACAGGCCGAACCTATGGCTACACCTTC.

The gene calls are TRBV4-1 and TRBJ2-1; 10 bases line up with TRBD2. The CDR3 loop spans 16 amino acids. Germline V lookup: CDR1 MGHRA, CDR2 YSYEKL. J gave up 6 bases and V 0 bases, and 5 bases lay outside the gene matches. CDR3: CASSQERGLAINEQFF. CDR3 nucleotides: TGCGCCAGCAGCCAAGAGAGGGGACTAGCGATCAATGAGCAGTTCTTC.

The J gene is TRBJ2-3, the V gene TRBV7-2; a weak D match, TRBD1 (6 bases). V lost 5 bases and J 4 bases, leaving 10 bases between the germline ends. The CDR3 loop spans 13 amino acids. The germline V gene has CDR1 SGHTA and CDR2 FQGNSA. In nucleotides, the CDR3 is TGTGCCAGCAGCGCTGACAGGCCAGATACGCAGTATTTT. This gives the protein CASSADRPDTQYF.

The chain carries TRBV10-2 and TRBJ1-5, with D tentatively TRBD1 (5 bases). This CDR3 region has 13 residues. Trimming took 7 bases from V and 2 from J, leaving 9 bases between them. The germline V gene encodes CDR1 WSHSY and CDR2 SAAADI. The CDR3 nucleotides read TGCGCCAGCACACGGGGGGGCAATCAGCCCCAGCATTTT. It specifies CASTRGGNQPQHF.

The chain carries TRBV4-1 and TRBJ1-6; D gene ambiguous. V lost 1 base, J lost 7 bases, and 17 bases lay in between. Looked up from germline, CDR1 is MGHRA and CDR2 is YSYEKL. The CDR3 is 17 residues long. CDR3 sequence: CASSQAFPPGANSPLHF. CDR3 DNA sequence: TGCGCCAGCAGCCAAGCATTCCCGCCGGGAGCGAATTCACCCCTCCACTTT.

V gene TRBV5-1 combines with J gene TRBJ2-5, with D possibly matching TRBD2 (6 bases). V lost 4 bases to trimming and J lost 2 bases, with 15 bases between them. Germline loops: CDR1 SGHRS, CDR2 YFSETQ. This CDR3 region has 15 residues. The CDR3 DNA sequence: TGCGCCAGCAGCCCAGGGCGGGGCCCTCAAGAGACCCAGTACTTC. Its translation is CASSPGRGPQETQYF.

The rearrangement uses TRBV27 and TRBJ2-5; D is unclear. In germline, CDR1 is MNHEY, CDR2 SMNVEV (reference sequence). CDR3 length equals 13 residues. Trimming removed 2 bases from V and 5 bases from J, with 9 bases in between. The CDR3 nucleotides are TGTGCCAGCAGTTTACAGTACGGGGAGACCCAGTACTTC. Translated, it gives CASSLQYGETQYF.

The gene calls are TRBV10-3 and TRBJ2-2, with D hard to call. The germline V gene encodes CDR1 ENHRY and CDR2 SYGVKD. Trimming cost V 0 bases and J 2 bases, with 7 bases left between them. This CDR3 contains 15 residues. The CDR3 DNA reads as TGTGCCATCAGTGAGTCGACTGTCAACACCGGGGAGCTGTTTTTT. Translated, it gives CAISESTVNTGELFF.

Only one count was recorded for this clone. The genes are TRBV11-2 and TRBJ1-4, with TRBD1 matching over 9 bases. J was trimmed by 1 base and V by 5 bases; bases with no gene match: 5. The length of the CDR3 is 16 residues. The germline CDR1 and CDR2 sequences are SGHAT and FQNNGV. The CDR3 here is CASSPGTGKTNEKLFF. In nucleotides, the CDR3 is TGTGCCAGCAGCCCAGGGACAGGGAAAACTAATGAAAAACTGTTTTTT.